This TCR beta chain was sequenced during a study of T cell changes during pregnancy in multiple sclerosis. Sequenced by immunoSEQ multiplex PCR; TCRdb stores in-frame clones only, minus some. The sample yields tens of thousands of clones, approximately 94% seen once. The V segment lost 11 bases and the J segment 2 bases; nucleotides outside the gene matches: 5. CDR3 length: 12 residues. Germline V lookup: CDR1 ENHRY, CDR2 SYGVKD. The specimen was CD4+ T cells from peripheral blood mononuclear cells, collected in the second trimester of pregnancy. The TCR sequence derives from a female donor with multiple sclerosis, enrolled in a pregnancy study. The V and J genes are TRBV10-3 and TRBJ2-7; TRBD1 matches 8 bases. This CDR3 reads CAAGQGPYEQYF. DNA for the CDR3: TGTGCCGCCGGACAGGGCCCCTACGAGCAGTACTTC.